This T cell receptor beta chain was captured by sequencing in a study of blood T cell repertoires in COVID-19. Whole-study context: From T cells, B-cell-depleted T cells, or PBMCs came the material, which was cDNA or gDNA.

Profiled with immunoSEQ multiplex PCR; TCRdb holds only in-frame clones, not every one. The sample includes nearly 250,000 clones, about 82% seen only once; the top ten take about 8.2%. V shed 7 bases and J 6 bases; nucleotides not matched to a gene: 11. This CDR3 spans 17 amino acids. Looked up from germline, CDR1 is LNHDA and CDR2 is SQIVND (reference sequence). V usage is TRBV19 and J usage is TRBJ1-6, with 11 bases aligning to TRBD1. The receptor was isolated from a woman between 45 and 65 years old with acute COVID-19. The sequenced material came from PBMCs or T cells enriched from blood (not recorded which). CDR3 DNA: TGTGCCAGTACCGAGGACAGGGGGCTCGCGGGTAATTCACCCCTCCACTTT. Protein sequence: CASTEDRGLAGNSPLHF.